This record looks at one TCR beta chain sequence and its context. In this sample, this clone turned up a few times. Its antigen is still unknown. The junction differs from germline at one of its ends, possibly a read error. The data are from a study of shared clonotypes between healthy human individuals (dated by TCRdb to the early 2020s). About the study as a whole: Three men and two women, aged 18 to 49 years, made up the cohort. For each donor, CD4 naive and CD4 memory were each given three plates, CD8 naive was given two plates, and CD8 memory was given one plate. Blood TCR repertoires of about five healthy adults were deeply sequenced to estimate repertoire size and the extent of clonotype sharing between individuals. To increase sequencing depth and limit assay-specific biases, different laboratories used diverse techniques to prepare libraries and sequence TCR repertoires. Each donor's leukapheresis produced roughly between roughly 0.9 and 9 billion PBMCs.

Using the deep immunoSEQ assay, TCR CDR3 regions were amplified from genomic DNA by multiplex PCR. Genomic DNA extracted from each cell subset was distributed evenly over all wells of several immunoSEQ 96-well plates, and each plate served as one replicate. For sorted subsets, 200 to 250 ng of genomic DNA, equivalent to 25,000 to 30,000 T cell genomes, went into each replicate PCR. Purified libraries were measured with a Qubit 3.0 fluorometer, size-checked on a Bioanalyzer 2100, and measured again with the KAPA Library Quantification kit. Every immunoSEQ 96-well plate was sequenced on a separate single-read 150-cycle Illumina NextSeq 550 flow cell. The authors' pipeline ran thus. Because the immunoSEQ output held only junctional sequences and lacked quality scores, the filtering could not match the filtering applied to full-length reads. To assign V/J genes and CDR3, sequences were annotated against IMGT germline references using PyIR, a Python wrapper for IgBLAST v1.9. Any read was removed if the V/J assignment was weak (E-value above 1e-6), the CDR3 was missing, or the read contained stop codons, out-of-frame junctions, or ambiguous translated residues. V3J clonotypes were defined as sequences sharing an identical inferred V gene, J gene, and CDR3 amino acid sequence. To compute the percentage overlap between repertoires, the number of shared unique clonotypes was divided by the size of the smaller repertoire. RTK rarefaction, the Chao1 estimator, and Recon v2.1 estimates of unobserved clonotypes were used to assess repertoire richness. Generation probabilities were computed with OLGA for all TCRbeta clonotypes obtained by the gDNA method from several donors. The clones in this table, taken by TCRdb from immuneACCESS, are in-frame only. Not every clone is retained; where verified, under half of the shortfall comes from an unresolved V gene, and the cause of the rest is unknown. The V and J calls and the clone size are those of that table, but D and trimming were determined from the DNA. Recorded for this sample are over 700,000 clones; over 60% of them occurred a single time. The ten largest clones take up roughly 1.8% of the sample.

The donors were healthy, HIV-negative adults who had no recently reported acute infections or vaccinations. All donors were Caucasian adults living in Nashville, Tennessee, USA. CD4+ T cells were enriched by magnetic negative selection, after which naive cells were positively selected on CD45RA and the negative fraction was taken as the memory subset. Blood was collected by leukapheresis, and PBMCs were isolated by Ficoll-Histopaque density gradient centrifugation and then cryopreserved in liquid nitrogen vapor phase. Analytical flow cytometry was used to check the purity and quantity of every magnetically sorted T cell population. From each sorted fraction, genomic DNA was isolated and quantified by UV absorbance on a Nanodrop 2000c. Beyond this particular receptor, the publication reports: The genetic and exposure-history diversity represented was limited by the small number of donors. Incomplete sequencing was indicated by rarefaction of sorted-subset datasets, despite the large sequencing depth. Pairwise subsampling led to the expectation that sequencing depth would affect the degree of clonotype sharing among donors. Larger estimated clonotype richness was generally found for naive subsets than for memory subsets. Across a handful of donors, approximately 4.9% of naive CD4, 3.5% of naive CD8, 2% to 2.5% of memory CD4, and over 0.35% of memory CD8 clonotypes were shared. Higher generation probabilities were observed for clonotypes shared by all four sorted-subset donors than for non-shared clonotypes. Sampling was restricted to blood, and TCR repertoires in tissue are likely to differ from TCR repertoires in blood.

Sequencing used memory CD4+ T cells sorted from blood. The cell subset or site label, as the study defines it: CD45RA-negative fraction. This TCR derives from a woman in her thirties in good health.

The DNA is TGTGCCAGCAGTTTAGGACAGGGGCAAAATGAAAAACTGTTTTTT. This yields the protein CASSLGQGQNEKLFF. The sequence is built from TRBV7-6 and TRBJ1-4, and 9 bases in between align with TRBD1. CDR3 length: 15 amino acids, cysteine to phenylalanine. Only the CDR3 region is kept as DNA, spanning 45 bases read in frame from base 1. Per the germline V gene, SGHVS is the CDR1 and FNYEAQ is the CDR2.